Shown below are 20 T cell receptor beta chains from a single sample sequenced in a study of beta chain features in type 1 diabetes. General study points: The study found moderately but significantly shorter TCRB CDR3s in all four CD4+ subsets of Type 1 diabetes patients.

The investigators reverse transcribed all of the isolated RNA, so they sequenced expressed TCRB transcripts. The table came from immunoSEQ multiplex PCR; TCRdb's copy has only in-frame clones and leaves some out. The profile shows more than 300,000 clones, over 10% of them singletons. No antigen has been identified for these receptors. Source material: naive CD4+ T cells from blood. These receptors originate from a woman under 30 with type 1 diabetes.

The rearrangement joins TRBV5-1 to TRBJ2-7; the D is unclear. The germline CDR1 and CDR2 sequences are SGHRS and YFSETQ. The germline V and J ends were trimmed by 0 bases and 7 bases, with 11 bases remaining between them. This CDR3 is built from 13 residues. CDR3 DNA sequence: TGCGCCAGCAGCTTGGACGGCAGGTGGGAGCAGTACTTC. Its protein product is CASSLDGRWEQYF.

This clone has only a few counts. The V and J genes are TRBV4-3 and TRBJ2-5; D may be TRBD2 (5 bases). Germline V gene lookup returns CDR1 LGHNA and CDR2 YSLEER. This CDR3 spans 14 amino acids. With 4 bases removed from V and 4 bases from J, the gap between germline ends came to 13 bases. The CDR3 protein is CASSRRTWGETQYF. In nucleotides, the CDR3 is TGCGCCAGCAGCCGCAGGACTTGGGGAGAGACCCAGTACTTC.

This clone was seen only a few times. The V gene is TRBV5-1, the J gene TRBJ2-3; maybe TRBD1 (5 bases). V was cut by 7 bases and J by 5 bases, with 5 bases left in between. The CDR3 runs to 10 residues. CDR1 is SGHRS, CDR2 YFSETQ, per germline. The CDR3 spells CASQGDTQYF. The DNA of the CDR3 is TGCGCCAGCCAGGGAGATACGCAGTATTTT.

CDR3 amino acids: CASSQRHDVRTQYF. For the CDR3, the DNA is TGTGCCAGCAGCCAGCGGCACGATGTCAGGACGCAGTATTTT. The chain employs TRBV7-9 and TRBJ2-3; a weak D match, TRBD2 (5 bases). With 5 bases removed from V and 9 bases from J, the gap between germline ends came to 18 bases. The CDR3 is 14 amino acids. Per germline, CDR1 SEHNR and CDR2 FQNEAQ (reference sequence).

This clone was seen only a few times. This chain joins TRBV2 and TRBJ1-5; the D gene is possibly TRBD1 (5 bases). The germline CDR1 and CDR2 sequences are SNHLY and FYNNEI. The germline V and J ends were trimmed by 4 bases and 8 bases, with 15 bases remaining between them. CDR3 length equals 14 residues. CDR3 loop: CASSGDSDREPQHF. CDR3 sequence (DNA): TGTGCCAGCAGTGGCGACAGCGATAGAGAGCCCCAGCATTTT.

This clone was seen a few times. The chain links TRBV10-2 to TRBJ2-3, with D unclear. Germline CDR1 WSHSY, CDR2 SAAADI. The CDR3 has 12 residues. Trimming took 2 bases from V and 5 from J, leaving 5 bases between them. CDR3 DNA: TGCGCCAGCAGTGAGGAGAGAGATACGCAGTATTTT. This gives the protein CASSEERDTQYF.

On this clone itself: In the same sample, other DNA sequences code for this CDR3. The V gene is TRBV7-6, the J gene TRBJ2-3; the D is unclear. The CDR3 sequence is 12 residues long. V gave up 5 bases and J gave up 0 bases, with 3 bases separating them. Germline-derived CDR1 and CDR2 are SGHVS and FNYEAQ. CDR3 DNA sequence: TGTGCCAGCAGCCTTAGCACAGATACGCAGTATTTT. Amino acids: CASSLSTDTQYF.

The J gene is TRBJ2-1, the V gene TRBV2; 15 nucleotides agree with TRBD2. This CDR3 spans 15 amino acids. Germline lookup yields CDR1 SNHLY and CDR2 FYNNEI. The V and J ends lost 5 bases and 8 bases, in that order; junction bases with no gene match: 4. DNA for the CDR3: TGTGCCAGCAGTCCCCGGACTAGCGGGGGGGATGAGCAGTTCTTC. Residues: CASSPRTSGGDEQFF.

This clone was detected only a few times. V usage is TRBV18 and J usage is TRBJ2-7, with 9 bases identical to TRBD1. The CDR3 runs 14 residues. Trimming removed 6 bases from V and 6 bases from J; junction bases left unmatched: 9. The V gene's germline CDR1 is KGHSH and CDR2 LQKENI. The CDR3 region is CASSPQGQGFEQYF. In DNA form, the CDR3 reads TGTGCCAGCTCTCCCCAAGGACAGGGGTTCGAGCAGTACTTC.

This clone was seen only a few times. J is TRBJ2-3 and V is TRBV18; D unresolved. The CDR3 runs to 11 residues. V was clipped by 3 bases and J by 5 bases, with 3 bases between them. The germline V gene has CDR1 KGHSH and CDR2 LQKENI. CDR3 protein: CASSPVDTQYF. The CDR3 coding sequence is TGTGCCAGCTCACCCGTAGATACGCAGTATTTT.

To note about this clone: This CDR3 is also generated by other DNA sequences in the sample. The chain joins TRBV28 to TRBJ2-7; a weak D match, TRBD1 (6 bases). Trimming removed 2 bases at V and 4 bases at J, with 9 bases between. Germline V gene data show CDR1 as MDHEN and CDR2 as SYDVKM. This CDR3 contains 13 residues. The CDR3 sequence: CASSLGQSYEQYF. CDR3 DNA: TGTGCCAGCAGTTTAGGACAGAGTTACGAGCAGTACTTC. Complete variable domain (other parts from reference TRBV28 and TRBJ2-7): DVKVTQSSRYLVKRTGEKVFLECVQDMDHENMFWYRQDPGLGLRLIYFSYDVKMKEKGDIPEGYSVSREKKERFSLILESASTNQTSMYLCASSLGQSYEQYFGPGTRLTVT.

CDR3 DNA sequence: TGTGCCAGCGGTCGGGAGACCCAGTACTTC. It encodes CASGRETQYF. The rearrangement joins TRBV6-5 to TRBJ2-5; D unresolved. From germline, CDR1 is MNHEY and CDR2 SVGAGI. The CDR3 is made up of 10 amino acids. V lost 8 bases and J lost 5, with 6 bases in between.

V usage is TRBV5-4 and J usage is TRBJ2-6, with D perhaps matching TRBD1 (6 bases). This CDR3 has 16 amino acids. Trimming shortened V by 2 bases and J by 4 bases, and 13 bases separated the two germline ends. The V gene's germline CDR1 is SGHNT and CDR2 YYREEE (reference sequence). The CDR3 sequence is CASSFPTGSGANVLTF. The CDR3 DNA follows: TGTGCCAGCAGCTTCCCGACAGGATCGGGGGCCAACGTCCTGACTTTC.

This sequence joins TRBV6-5 and TRBJ1-1, with TRBD1 matching 9 bases. This CDR3 has 15 amino acids. Germline V CDR1 and CDR2: MNHEY, SVGAGI. J gave up 1 base and V 5 bases, and 5 bases lay outside the gene matches. This CDR3 is CASSPTGGANTEAFF. CDR3 DNA sequence: TGTGCCAGCAGTCCTACAGGGGGCGCGAACACTGAAGCTTTCTTT.

CDR3: CASRRSQGIYGYTF. The CDR3 DNA reads TGTGCCAGCAGGCGAAGCCAGGGTATCTATGGCTACACCTTC. The chain couples TRBV28 to TRBJ1-2; maybe TRBD1 (5 bases). Germline V gives CDR1 MDHEN, CDR2 SYDVKM. Trimming cost V 6 bases and J 4 bases, with 15 bases left between them. The CDR3 length is 14 residues.

The genes are TRBV7-8 and TRBJ2-7, with D maybe TRBD1 (6 bases). The V end lost 5 bases, the J end lost 0 bases, and 14 bases lay between the germline ends. The CDR3 contains 15 residues. Germline loops: CDR1 SGHVS, CDR2 FQNEAQ. The CDR3 nucleotides are TGTGCCAGCAGCCCCATACAGGGAATCTCCTACGAGCAGTACTTC. It codes for CASSPIQGISYEQYF.

This clone was picked up a small number of times. The V and J genes are TRBV27 and TRBJ2-5, with TRBD2 identical over 9 bases. J gave up 4 bases and V 5 bases, and 5 bases lay outside the gene matches. CDR1 is MNHEY and CDR2 is SMNVEV in the germline V gene (reference sequence). This CDR3 has 14 amino acids. The chain's CDR3 is CASSVSGGRETQYF. Written as DNA, the CDR3 is TGTGCCAGCAGTGTTAGCGGGGGACGAGAGACCCAGTACTTC.

The chain employs TRBV5-1 and TRBJ2-5; 7 bases are shared with TRBD2. V shed 4 bases, J shed 5 bases, and the junction held 11 bases outside the gene matches. The CDR3 covers 15 residues. CDR1 is SGHRS, CDR2 YFSETQ, per germline. This chain's CDR3 is CASSVLGRAEETQYF. For the CDR3, the DNA is TGCGCCAGCAGCGTTCTTGGGAGGGCCGAGGAGACCCAGTACTTC.

The V call is TRBV5-1, the J call TRBJ2-7, with 8 bases matching TRBD1. The germline V gene has CDR1 SGHRS and CDR2 YFSETQ. The CDR3 runs 12 residues. V shed 5 bases and J 6 bases; nucleotides not matched to a gene: 4. CDR3: CASSLGQGEQYF. The CDR3, as DNA: TGCGCCAGCAGTCTTGGACAGGGCGAGCAGTACTTC.

A few counts support this clone. The rearrangement links TRBV4-1 to TRBJ1-1; unclear D gene. The germline V and J ends were trimmed by 1 base and 6 bases, with 9 bases remaining between them. Germline V lookup: CDR1 MGHRA, CDR2 YSYEKL. The CDR3 is made up of 13 amino acids. CDR3 nucleotide sequence: TGCGCCAGCAGCCAAGTGAGTGTCGCTGAAGCTTTCTTT. Translation: CASSQVSVAEAFF.